This TCR beta chain was captured in a study of metastatic and nonmetastatic thyroid tumors. The CDR3 contains 17 residues. The V gene end was trimmed by 6 bases and the J gene end by 4 bases; junction bases not matched to a gene: 13. Patients were all untreated before their thyroid surgery. Via MiXCR, TCRdb re-called the PCR reads. This table has 30,000 or so clones, 25% appearing once. For this clone: Its antigen is still unknown.

Study findings and constraints: It was reportedly found that TCR beta diversity was significantly higher in malignant thyroid tumors than in benign nodules, a difference seen in both blood and tumor samples.

J is TRBJ2-1 and V is TRBV12-3 or TRBV12-4; the match to TRBD2 covers 9 bases. The sample consisted of blood. This receptor was identified in a female donor with papillary thyroid cancer or a benign thyroid nodule (not recorded which). Some clones in this sample may be carry-over from other donors' samples. In nucleotides, the CDR3 is TGTGCCAGCAGCCGTCCTGTTAGCGGGAGCGGGTACAATGAGCAGTTCTTC. Translated, it gives CASSRPVSGSGYNEQFF.